This T cell receptor (beta chain) derives from a study of blood T cell repertoires in COVID-19. Turning to the study itself: Samples taken during acute and convalescent COVID-19 were collected in the United States, Italy and Spain.

This CDR3 spans 19 amino acids. Germline trimming cut 1 base from V and 2 bases from J; bases unmatched to any gene: 12. The V gene's germline CDR1 is SGHNT and CDR2 YENEEA. Recruited during active infection, patients (from Seattle) were subsequently followed longitudinally. Source study methods: Reference gene primers were amplified, and this amplification served to estimate nucleated cell counts. Assay used: immunoSEQ multiplex PCR; TCRdb lists only in-frame clones, some missing. That table gives V, J and clone size, and the DNA gave D and trimming. The sample gives around 260,000 clones, approximately 86% of which show up once; approximately 5.1% is in the top ten.

This sequence joins TRBV11-3 and TRBJ2-1, with 9 nucleotides matching TRBD2. The sequence was obtained from a woman in her sixties with COVID-19, enrolled during active disease. The specimen sequenced was peripheral blood. The chain's CDR3 is CASSLGFGSGRWTYNEQFF. The CDR3 DNA sequence: TGTGCCAGCAGCTTAGGGTTTGGTAGCGGGAGATGGACCTACAATGAGCAGTTCTTC. Full variable domain (missing parts from reference TRBV11-3 and TRBJ2-1): EAGVVQSPRYKIIEKKQPVAFWCNPISGHNTLYWYLQNLGQGPELLIRYENEEAVDDSQLPKDRFSAERLKGVDSTLKIQPAELGDSAVYLCASSLGFGSGRWTYNEQFFGPGTRLTVL.